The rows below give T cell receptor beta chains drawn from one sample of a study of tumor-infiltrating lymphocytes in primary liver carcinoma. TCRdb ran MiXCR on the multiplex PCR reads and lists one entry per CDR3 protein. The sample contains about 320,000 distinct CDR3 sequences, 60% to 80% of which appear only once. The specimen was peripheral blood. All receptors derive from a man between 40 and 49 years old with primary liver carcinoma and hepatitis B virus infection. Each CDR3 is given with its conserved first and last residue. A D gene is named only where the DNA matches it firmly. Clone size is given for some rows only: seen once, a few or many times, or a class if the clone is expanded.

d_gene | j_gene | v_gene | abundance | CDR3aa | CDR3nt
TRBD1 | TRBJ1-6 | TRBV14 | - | CVSSQGGQANSPLHF | TGTGTCAGCAGCCAAGGGGGACAGGCTAATTCACCCCTCCACTTT
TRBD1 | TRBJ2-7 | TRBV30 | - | CAWSSLGTALSYEQYF | TGTGCCTGGAGTTCCCTCGGGACAGCTCTATCCTACGAGCAGTACTTC
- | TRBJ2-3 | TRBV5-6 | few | CASSLYGASTDTQYF | TGTGCCAGCAGCTTGTACGGCGCTAGCACAGATACGCAGTATTTT
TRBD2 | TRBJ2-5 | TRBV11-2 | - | CTSSLGLARNQDTQYF | TGTACCAGCAGCTTAGGACTAGCGAGAAACCAAGATACCCAGTACTTC
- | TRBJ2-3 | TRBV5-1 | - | CASSLEYSTDAQYF | TGCGCCAGCAGCTTGGAGTACAGCACAGATGCGCAGTATTTT
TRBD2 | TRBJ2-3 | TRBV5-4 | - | CASTRTSGTDTQYF | TGTGCCAGCACCCGGACTAGTGGCACAGATACGCAGTATTTT
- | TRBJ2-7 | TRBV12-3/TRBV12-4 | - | CAGSKNTVSEQYF | TGTGCCGGCAGCAAAAATACGGTAAGCGAGCAGTACTTC
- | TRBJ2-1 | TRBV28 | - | CASSASRSGNEQFF | TGTGCCAGCAGCGCAAGCCGATCGGGCAATGAGCAGTTCTTC
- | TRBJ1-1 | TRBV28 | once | CASRGLREGASF | TGTGCCAGCAGGGGACTCCGAGAGGGAGCTTCCTTT
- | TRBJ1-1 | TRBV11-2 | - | CARSLGVVGAAEAFF | TGTGCCAGGAGCTTAGGAGTTGTAGGGGCCGCTGAAGCTTTCTTT
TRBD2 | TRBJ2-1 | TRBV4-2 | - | CASIQTTSARDNEQFF | TGTGCCAGCATCCAGACGACTAGCGCGAGGGACAATGAGCAGTTCTTC
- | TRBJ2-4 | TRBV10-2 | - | CARVQQRAIQYF | TGCGCTAGGGTCCAACAAAGGGCCATTCAGTACTTC
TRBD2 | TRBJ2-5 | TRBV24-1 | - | CATSDPTSGIGTQYF | TGTGCCACCAGTGACCCGACTAGCGGGATCGGAACCCAGTACTTC
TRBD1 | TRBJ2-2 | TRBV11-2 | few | CASRDRAGELFF | TGTGCCAGCAGGGACAGGGCCGGGGAGCTGTTTTTT
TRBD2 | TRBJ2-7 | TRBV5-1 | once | CASSSTGSGISYEQYF | TGCGCCAGCAGCTCCACGGGTAGCGGGATCTCCTACGAGCAGTACTTC
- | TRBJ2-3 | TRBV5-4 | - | CASSPNSTGVDTQYF | TGTGCCAGCAGCCCCAACTCAACAGGAGTAGATACGCAGTATTTT
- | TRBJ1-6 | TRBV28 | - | CASSFKGYPFAPLHF | TGTGCCAGCAGTTTTAAGGGGTACCCGTTTGCACCCCTCCACTTT
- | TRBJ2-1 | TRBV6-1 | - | CASTIEGEGLNGQFF | TGTGCCAGCACTATCGAGGGGGAGGGCCTAAATGGGCAGTTCTTC
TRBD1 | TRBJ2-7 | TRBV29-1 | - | CNVEVGDSFNYEHYF | TGCAACGTTGAAGTTGGGGACAGTTTTAACTATGAGCACTACTTC
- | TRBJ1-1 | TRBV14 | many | CASSREGDTEAFF | TGTGCCAGCAGCCGGGAGGGGGACACTGAAGCTTTCTTT
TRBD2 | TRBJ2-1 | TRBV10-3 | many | CAISEWRLAGGRNEQFF | TGTGCCATCAGTGAGTGGAGACTAGCGGGAGGTCGCAATGAGCAGTTCTTC
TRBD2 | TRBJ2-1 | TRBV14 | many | CASSLGLGLREQFF | TGTGCCAGCAGCCTGGGACTAGGACTCAGGGAGCAGTTCTTC
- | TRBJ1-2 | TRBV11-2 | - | CASSSETFHGYTF | TGTGCCAGCAGCTCGGAAACCTTCCATGGCTACACCTTC
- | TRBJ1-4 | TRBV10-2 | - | CASSNPARGPTNEKLFF | TGCGCCAGCAGTAATCCCGCTAGGGGACCAACTAATGAAAAACTGTTTTTT
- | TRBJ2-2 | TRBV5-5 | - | CASSWRGGGWSGEMFF | TGTGCCAGCAGCTGGCGTGGGGGCGGATGGTCTGGGGAGATGTTTTTT
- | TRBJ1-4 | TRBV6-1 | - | CDSSEPPRQFF | TGTGACAGCAGTGAACCCCCTAGACAGTTTTTT
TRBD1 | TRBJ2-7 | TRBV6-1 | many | CASSEARTGATHEQYF | TGTGCCAGCAGTGAAGCTAGGACAGGGGCAACCCACGAGCAGTACTTC
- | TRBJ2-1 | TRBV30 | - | CAWSVLQGRGKQFF | TGTGCCTGGAGTGTCCTCCAGGGGAGAGGTAAGCAGTTCTTC
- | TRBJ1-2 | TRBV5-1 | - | CASSLQGQYDYTF | TGCGCCAGCAGTTTGCAGGGACAATATGACTACACCTTC
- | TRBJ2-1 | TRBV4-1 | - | CASSQETSTVRKQFF | TGCGCCAGCAGTCAAGAGACTAGTACGGTCCGCAAGCAGTTCTTC
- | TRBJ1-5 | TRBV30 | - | CAWNGYSNQPQHF | TGTGCCTGGAATGGTTATAGCAATCAGCCCCAGCATTTT
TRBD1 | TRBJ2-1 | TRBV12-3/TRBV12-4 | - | CASSSGQAKFF | TGTGCCAGCAGCTCCGGACAGGCTAAGTTCTTC
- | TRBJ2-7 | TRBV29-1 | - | CSLEEQGRTYEQYF | TGCAGCCTTGAGGAACAGGGAAGGACCTACGAGCAGTATTTC
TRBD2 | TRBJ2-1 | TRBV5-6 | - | CASSPSPVTSRSNEQFF | TGTGCCAGCAGCCCCTCACCTGTGACTAGCCGGAGCAATGAGCAGTTCTTC
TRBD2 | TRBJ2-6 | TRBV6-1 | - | CVSNGLAGSGANVLTF | TGTGTCAGCAATGGACTAGCGGGCTCTGGGGCCAACGTCCTGACTTTC
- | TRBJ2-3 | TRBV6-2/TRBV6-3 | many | CASSFLGRLGGDTQYF | TGTGCCAGCAGCTTCCTAGGACGGCTTGGGGGAGATACGCAGTATTTT
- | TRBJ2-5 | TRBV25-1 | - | CASRTKAHPF | TGTGCCAGCAGAACCAAGGCCCACCCATTC
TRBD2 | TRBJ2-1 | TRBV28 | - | CASSEWGLVDHNEQFF | TGTGCCAGCAGCGAATGGGGACTAGTGGACCACAATGAGCAGTTCTTC
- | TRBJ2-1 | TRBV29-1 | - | CSAENPAANSYNEQFF | TGCAGCGCTGAAAACCCTGCTGCTAACTCCTACAATGAGCAGTTCTTT
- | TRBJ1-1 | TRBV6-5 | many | CASSADGLNTEAFF | TGTGCCAGCAGTGCCGACGGCTTGAACACTGAAGCTTTCTTT
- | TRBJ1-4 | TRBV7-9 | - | CASSLAVDVGEKLFF | TGTGCCAGCAGCTTAGCTGTCGACGTTGGTGAAAAACTGTTTTTT
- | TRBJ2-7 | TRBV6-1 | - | CASSCGPRDEQCF | TGTGCCAGCAGTTGTGGCCCTCGGGACGAGCAGTGCTTC
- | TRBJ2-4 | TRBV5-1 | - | CASSPPGEANIQYF | TGCGCCAGCAGCCCCCCAGGGGAGGCGAACATTCAGTACTTC
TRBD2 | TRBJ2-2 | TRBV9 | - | CASSVVAGGVAGELFF | TGTGCCAGCAGCGTAGTAGCGGGAGGGGTAGCCGGGGAGCTGTTTTTT
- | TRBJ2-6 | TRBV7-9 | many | CASHAGANVLTF | TGTGCCAGCCATGCCGGGGCCAACGTCCTGACTTTC
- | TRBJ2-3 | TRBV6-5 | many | CASGEWDTQYF | TGTGCCAGTGGTGAATGGGATACGCAGTATTTT
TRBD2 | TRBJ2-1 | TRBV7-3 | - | CAGSLGLAGINEQFF | TGTGCCGGGAGCTTGGGGCTAGCGGGCATCAATGAGCAGTTCTTC
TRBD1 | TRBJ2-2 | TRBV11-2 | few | CASSSGQKNTGELFF | TGTGCCAGCAGCTCGGGACAGAAAAACACCGGGGAGCTGTTTTTT
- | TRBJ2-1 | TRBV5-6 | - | CACSSNRVVRFDEQFF | TGTGCCTGCAGCTCTAACAGGGTGGTGAGATTCGATGAGCAGTTCTTC
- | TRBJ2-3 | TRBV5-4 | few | CASSPAPLKDTQYF | TGTGCCAGCAGCCCAGCCCCACTAAAAGATACGCAGTATTTT
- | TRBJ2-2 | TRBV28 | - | CASRVGQIGELFF | TGTGCCAGCAGGGTCGGACAAATCGGGGAGCTGTTTTTT
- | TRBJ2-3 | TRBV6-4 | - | CASSDSAGKPLRQYF | TGTGCCAGCAGTGACTCGGCAGGGAAGCCCCTTCGGCAGTATTTT
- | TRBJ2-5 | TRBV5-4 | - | CASSLKAPGQANRQETQYF | TGTGCCAGTAGCTTGAAAGCACCTGGACAAGCAAACCGCCAAGAGACCCAGTACTTC
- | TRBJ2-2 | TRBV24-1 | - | CATSVERSTGELFF | TGTGCCACCAGTGTTGAAAGGTCCACCGGGGAGCTGTTTTTT
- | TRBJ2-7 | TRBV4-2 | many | CASSQVSENSYEQYF | TGTGCCAGCAGCCAAGTAAGCGAGAACTCCTACGAGCAGTACTTC